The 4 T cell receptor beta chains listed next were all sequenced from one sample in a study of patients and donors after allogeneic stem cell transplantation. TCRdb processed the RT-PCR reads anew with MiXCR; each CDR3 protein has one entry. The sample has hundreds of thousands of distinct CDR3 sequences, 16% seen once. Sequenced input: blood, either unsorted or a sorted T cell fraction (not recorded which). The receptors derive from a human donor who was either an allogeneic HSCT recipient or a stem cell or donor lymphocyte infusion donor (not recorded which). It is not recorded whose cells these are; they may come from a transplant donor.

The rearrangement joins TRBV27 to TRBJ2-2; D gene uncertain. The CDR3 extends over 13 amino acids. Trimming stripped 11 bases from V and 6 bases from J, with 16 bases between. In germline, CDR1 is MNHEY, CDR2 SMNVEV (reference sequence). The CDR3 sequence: CAARQQYAGELFF. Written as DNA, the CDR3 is TGTGCCGCACGGCAGCAGTACGCCGGGGAGCTGTTTTTT.

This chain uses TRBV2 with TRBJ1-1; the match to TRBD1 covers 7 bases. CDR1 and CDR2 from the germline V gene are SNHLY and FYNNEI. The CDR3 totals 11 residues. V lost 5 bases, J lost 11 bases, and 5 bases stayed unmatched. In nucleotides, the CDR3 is TGTGCCAGCAGTACGGACAGGAGGGCTTTCTTT. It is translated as CASSTDRRAFF.

This CDR3 is CASSVTRNANEQFF. The CDR3 coding sequence is TGTGCCAGCAGTGTGACTAGAAATGCCAATGAGCAGTTCTTC. The chain recombines TRBV2 with TRBJ2-1, with D possibly being TRBD2 (6 bases). Trimming removed 4 bases at V and 6 bases at J, with 13 bases between. CDR3 size: 14 residues. The V gene's germline CDR1 is SNHLY and CDR2 FYNNEI.

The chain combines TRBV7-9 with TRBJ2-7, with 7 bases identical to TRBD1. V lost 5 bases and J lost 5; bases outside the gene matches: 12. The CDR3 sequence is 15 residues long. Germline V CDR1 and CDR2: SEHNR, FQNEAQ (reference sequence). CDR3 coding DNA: TGTGCCAGCAGCACCGACAGGGTGCGAATCCACGAGCAGTACTTC. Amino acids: CASSTDRVRIHEQYF.